This TCR beta chain comes out of a study of shared clonotypes between healthy human individuals. Study-wide background: The study drew on two women and three men aged 18 to 49 as donors. CD4 naive and memory got three plates each, CD8 naive two, CD8 memory one.

Germline trimming cut 5 bases from V and 3 bases from J; bases unmatched to any gene: 4. The CDR3 runs 12 residues. CDR1 and CDR2 (germline): GTSNPN, SVGIG (reference sequence). Here immunoSEQ multiplex PCR was the method, and the copy in TCRdb shows in-frame clones only, minus some. Found here are more than 1.2 million clones, just under 99% of them singletons; the top ten hold around 0.38%. Study findings and constraints: In general, naive subsets displayed greater estimated richness than memory subsets did. The generation probabilities recorded for non-shared clonotypes fell below those of clonotypes shared by all four donors.

Comment on this clone: Its target is not known.

V and J are TRBV30 and TRBJ2-7, with 7 bases matching TRBD2. This clonotype was sampled from a man between 25 and 39 years old in good health. The sample consisted of naive CD4+ T cells sorted from blood. As for subset: CD45RA+ positively selected. CDR3 loop: CAWPAGNYEQYF. The CDR3 region has the DNA TGTGCCTGGCCAGCGGGAAACTACGAGCAGTACTTC.